This T cell receptor beta chain was captured in a study of cytomegalovirus exposure and HLA in healthy donors. Study-wide points: Specificity for CMV antigens was confirmed in vitro for a few of the CMV-associated chains.

PCR amplification relied on 60 Vbeta primers (plus 13 Jbeta primers). Method: immunoSEQ multiplex PCR; TCRdb's copy keeps in-frame clones and lacks some. This table holds 120,000 or so clones, 79% found once. Germline values: CDR1 SGHAT, CDR2 FQNNGV. This CDR3 has 15 amino acids. The germline V and J ends were trimmed by 5 bases and 3 bases, with 16 bases remaining between them. There are a few counts of this clone. Its specificity is unknown. This sequence was found in a man aged 18 to 35 in good health and CMV-seronegative. The V gene is TRBV11-2, the J gene TRBJ2-5, with D possibly TRBD1 on 6 matching bases. The sequenced sample was PBMCs. In nucleotides, the CDR3 is TGTGCCAGCAGCCTCCATACAGGGCGAAAAGAGACCCAGTACTTC. This codes for CASSLHTGRKETQYF. Variable domain in full (rest from reference TRBV11-2 and TRBJ2-5): EAGVAQSPRYKIIEKRQSVAFWCNPISGHATLYWYQQILGQGPKLLIQFQNNGVVDDSQLPKDRFSAERLKGVDSTLKIQPAKLEDSAVYLCASSLHTGRKETQYFGPGTRLLVL.